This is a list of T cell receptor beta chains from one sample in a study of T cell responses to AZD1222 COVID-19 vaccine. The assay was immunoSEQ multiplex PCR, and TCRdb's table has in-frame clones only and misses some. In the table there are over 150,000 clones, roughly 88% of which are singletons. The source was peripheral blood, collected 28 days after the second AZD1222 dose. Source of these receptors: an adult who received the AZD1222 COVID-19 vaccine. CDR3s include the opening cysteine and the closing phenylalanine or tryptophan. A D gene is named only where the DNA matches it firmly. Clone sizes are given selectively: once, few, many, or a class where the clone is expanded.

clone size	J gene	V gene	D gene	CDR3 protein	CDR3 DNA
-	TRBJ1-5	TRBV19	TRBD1	CATADRGFGNQPQHF	TGTGCCACCGCGGACAGGGGTTTCGGCAATCAGCCCCAGCATTTT
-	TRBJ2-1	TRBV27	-	CASSLSPVIWHEQFF	TGTGCCAGCAGTTTATCCCCCGTCATTTGGCATGAGCAGTTCTTC
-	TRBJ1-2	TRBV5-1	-	CASSPSRGQGTYGYTF	TGCGCCAGCAGCCCTTCGCGGGGGCAGGGCACCTATGGCTACACCTTC
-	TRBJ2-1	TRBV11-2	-	CASSPNHFGSSYNEQFF	TGTGCCAGCAGCCCTAACCATTTCGGCAGCTCCTACAATGAGCAGTTCTTC
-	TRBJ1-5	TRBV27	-	CASSEGVSNQPQHF	TGTGCCAGCAGCGAGGGGGTTAGCAATCAGCCCCAGCATTTT
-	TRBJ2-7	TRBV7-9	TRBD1	CASRAGDSYEQYF	TGTGCCAGCAGGGCCGGGGACAGCTACGAGCAGTACTTC
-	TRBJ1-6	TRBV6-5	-	CASSFGTADSPLHF	TGTGCCAGCAGTTTCGGGACCGCCGATTCACCCCTCCACTTT
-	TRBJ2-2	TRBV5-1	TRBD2	CASSFGTSGGLRVGELFF	TGCGCCAGCAGTTTCGGGACTAGCGGGGGCCTGCGGGTCGGGGAGCTGTTTTTT
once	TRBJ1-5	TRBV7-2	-	CASSLERDQPQHF	TGTGCCAGCAGCTTAGAGCGGGATCAGCCCCAGCATTTT
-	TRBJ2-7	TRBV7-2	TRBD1	CASSRPQGASYEQYF	TGTGCCAGCAGTCGACCTCAGGGGGCAAGTTACGAGCAGTACTTC
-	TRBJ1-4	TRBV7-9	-	CASSLLGGGAEKLFF	TGTGCCAGCAGCCTTCTAGGAGGGGGGGCTGAAAAACTGTTTTTT
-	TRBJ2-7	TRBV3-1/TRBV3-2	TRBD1	CASSQDVGTGGEQYF	TGTGCCAGCAGCCAAGACGTCGGGACAGGGGGAGAGCAGTACTTC
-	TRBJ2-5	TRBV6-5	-	CASSPGTLQETQYF	TGTGCCAGCAGTCCCGGGACATTACAAGAGACCCAGTACTTC
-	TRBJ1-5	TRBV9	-	CASSVDGGSGSDQPQHF	TGTGCCAGCAGCGTAGATGGAGGCAGCGGGTCTGATCAGCCCCAGCATTTT
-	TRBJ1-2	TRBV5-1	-	CASSLDRGYYGYTF	TGCGCCAGCAGCTTGGATAGGGGTTACTATGGCTACACCTTC
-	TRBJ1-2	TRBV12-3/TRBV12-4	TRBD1	CASTLQGVNGYTF	TGTGCCAGCACCCTACAGGGGGTAAATGGCTACACCTTC
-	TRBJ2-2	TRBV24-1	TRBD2	CATSDSQRGGRELFF	TGTGCCACCAGTGATTCCCAGCGGGGGGGCCGGGAGCTGTTTTTT
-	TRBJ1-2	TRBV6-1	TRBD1	CASSDGGGRYGYTF	TGTGCCAGCAGTGATGGAGGGGGCAGGTATGGCTACACCTTC
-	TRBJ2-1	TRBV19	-	CASSNWNEQFF	TGTGCCAGTAGTAACTGGAATGAGCAGTTCTTC
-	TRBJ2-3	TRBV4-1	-	CASSHQRGAGSTDTQYF	TGCGCCAGCAGCCATCAACGGGGGGCCGGTAGCACAGATACGCAGTATTTT
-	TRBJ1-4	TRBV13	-	CASSPGGGRNEKLFF	TGTGCCAGCAGCCCAGGCGGGGGCCGGAATGAAAAACTGTTTTTT
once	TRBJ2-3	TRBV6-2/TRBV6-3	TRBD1	CASSSGTGGLWGLPGTDTQYF	TGTGCCAGCAGTAGTGGGACAGGGGGACTTTGGGGTCTGCCAGGCACAGATACGCAGTATTTT
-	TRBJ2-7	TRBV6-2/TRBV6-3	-	CASSDIYEQYF	TGTGCCAGCAGCGACATCTACGAGCAGTACTTC
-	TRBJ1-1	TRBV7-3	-	CASSTSGGRVGTEAFF	TGTGCCAGCAGCACAAGTGGTGGCAGGGTGGGCACTGAAGCTTTCTTT
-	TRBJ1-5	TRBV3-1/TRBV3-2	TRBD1	CASSKGQGNNQPQHF	TGTGCCAGCAGCAAAGGACAGGGCAACAATCAGCCCCAGCATTTT
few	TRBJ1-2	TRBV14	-	CASSLAGRFGGYTF	TGTGCCAGCAGCCTTGCTGGCAGGTTTGGCGGCTACACCTTC
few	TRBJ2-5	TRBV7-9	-	CASSLSGEETQYF	TGTGCCAGCAGCTTATCAGGGGAAGAGACCCAGTACTTC
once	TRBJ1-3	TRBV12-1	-	CASSLRHGGNTIYF	TGTGCCAGCAGTCTTAGACACGGCGGAAACACCATATATTTT
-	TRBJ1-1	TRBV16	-	CASSQSLIWNTEAFF	TGTGCCAGCAGCCAATCCTTGATATGGAACACTGAAGCTTTCTTT
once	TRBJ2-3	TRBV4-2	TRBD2	CASSPIAGGSTDTQYF	TGTGCCAGCAGCCCCATAGCGGGGGGTAGCACAGATACGCAGTATTTT
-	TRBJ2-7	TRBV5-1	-	CASSLDAGSSYEQYF	TGCGCCAGCAGCTTGGATGCAGGGAGCTCCTACGAGCAGTACTTC
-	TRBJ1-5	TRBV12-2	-	CASRPGLNQPQHF	TGTGCAAGTCGCCCGGGGTTGAATCAGCCCCAGCATTTT
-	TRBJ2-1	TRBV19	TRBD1	CASSKERTGIYNEQFF	TGTGCCAGTAGCAAGGAAAGGACAGGGATTTACAATGAGCAGTTCTTC
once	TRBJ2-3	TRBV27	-	CASSLVAGTPTDTQYF	TGTGCCAGCAGTCTCGTAGCAGGGACCCCCACAGATACGCAGTATTTT
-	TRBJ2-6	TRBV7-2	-	CASSSTGFRVASGANVLTF	TGTGCCAGCAGTTCGACAGGATTTAGGGTAGCCTCTGGGGCCAACGTCCTGACTTTC
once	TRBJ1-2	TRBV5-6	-	CASSFGGSVQVYGYTF	TGTGCCAGCAGCTTTGGGGGGAGCGTTCAAGTCTATGGCTACACCTTC
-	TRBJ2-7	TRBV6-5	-	CASSYSTAGYEQYF	TGTGCCAGCAGTTACTCGACCGCCGGCTACGAGCAGTACTTC
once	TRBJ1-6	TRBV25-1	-	CASTGRSYNSPLHF	TGTGCCAGCACAGGGAGGTCCTATAATTCACCCCTCCACTTT
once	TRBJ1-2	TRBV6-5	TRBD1	CASRDTGVGGYTF	TGTGCCAGCAGGGATACAGGGGTGGGAGGCTACACCTTC
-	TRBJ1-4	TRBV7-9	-	CASSLRREDEKLFF	TGTGCCAGCAGCTTAAGGCGGGAGGATGAAAAACTGTTTTTT
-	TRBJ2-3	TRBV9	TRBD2	CASSVSGDTDTQYF	TGTGCCAGCAGCGTAAGCGGGGACACAGATACGCAGTATTTT